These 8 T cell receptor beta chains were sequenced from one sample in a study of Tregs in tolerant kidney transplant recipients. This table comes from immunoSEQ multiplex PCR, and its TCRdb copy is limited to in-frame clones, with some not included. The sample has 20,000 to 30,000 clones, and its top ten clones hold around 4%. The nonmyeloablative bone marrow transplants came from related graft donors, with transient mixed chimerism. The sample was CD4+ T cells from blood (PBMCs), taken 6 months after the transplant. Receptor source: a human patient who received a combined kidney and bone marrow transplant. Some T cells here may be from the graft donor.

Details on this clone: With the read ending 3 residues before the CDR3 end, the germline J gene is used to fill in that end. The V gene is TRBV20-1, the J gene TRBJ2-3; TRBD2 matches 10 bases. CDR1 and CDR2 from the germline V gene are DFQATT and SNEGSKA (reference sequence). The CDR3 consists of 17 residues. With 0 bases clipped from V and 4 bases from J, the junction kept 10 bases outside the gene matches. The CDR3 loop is CSARDPRLAGVSDTQYF. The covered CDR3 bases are TGCAGTGCTAGAGATCCACGCCTAGCGGGAGTGTCAGATACG.

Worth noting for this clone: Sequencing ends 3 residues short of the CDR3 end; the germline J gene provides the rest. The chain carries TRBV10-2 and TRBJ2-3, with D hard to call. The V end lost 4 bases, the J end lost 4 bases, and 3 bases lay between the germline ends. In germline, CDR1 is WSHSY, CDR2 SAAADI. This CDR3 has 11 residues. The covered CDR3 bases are TGCGCCAGCAGTGCCGCAGATACG. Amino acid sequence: CASSAADT. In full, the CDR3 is CASSAADTQYF.

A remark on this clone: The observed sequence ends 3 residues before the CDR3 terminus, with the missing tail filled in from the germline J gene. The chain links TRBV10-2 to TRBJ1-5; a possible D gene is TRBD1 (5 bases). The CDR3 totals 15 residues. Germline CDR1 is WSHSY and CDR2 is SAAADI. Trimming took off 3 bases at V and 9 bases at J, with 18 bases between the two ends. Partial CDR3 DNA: TGCGCCAGCAGTGACATGGGATTGGTGGGGCGGCCC. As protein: CASSDMGLVGRP. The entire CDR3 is CASSDMGLVGRPQHF.

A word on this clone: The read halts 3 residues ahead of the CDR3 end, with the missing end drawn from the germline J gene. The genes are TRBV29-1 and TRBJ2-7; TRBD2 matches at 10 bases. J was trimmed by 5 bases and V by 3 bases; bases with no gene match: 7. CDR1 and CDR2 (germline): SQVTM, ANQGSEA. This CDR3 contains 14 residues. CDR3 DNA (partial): TGCAGCGTTGAGGGCACTAGCGGGATGAACGAG. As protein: CSVEGTSGMNE. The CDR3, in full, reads CSVEGTSGMNEQYF.

The sequenced CDR3 bases are TGCGCCAGCAGCCACGGCCGGGACAGCAGGAACACCGGGGAG. Residues: CASSHGRDSRNTGE. The whole CDR3 protein is CASSHGRDSRNTGELFF. The chain uses TRBV4-1 and TRBJ2-2, with 7 bases matching TRBD1. The read ends 3 residues before the CDR3 terminus; that terminus is restored from the germline J gene. Germline CDR1 reads MGHRA; CDR2 reads YSYEKL. The length of the CDR3 is 17 residues. The J segment lost 1 base and the V segment lost 3 bases, leaving 8 bases of the junction unmatched.

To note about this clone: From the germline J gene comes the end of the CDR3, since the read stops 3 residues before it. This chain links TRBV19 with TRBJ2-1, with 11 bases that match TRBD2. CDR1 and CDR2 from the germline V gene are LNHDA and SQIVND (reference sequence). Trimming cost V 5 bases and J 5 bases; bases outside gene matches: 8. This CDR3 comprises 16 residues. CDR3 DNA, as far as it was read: TGTGCCAGTAGTTTGGACCTAGCGGGAGGCCACAATGAG. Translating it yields CASSLDLAGGHNE. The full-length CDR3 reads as CASSLDLAGGHNEQFF.

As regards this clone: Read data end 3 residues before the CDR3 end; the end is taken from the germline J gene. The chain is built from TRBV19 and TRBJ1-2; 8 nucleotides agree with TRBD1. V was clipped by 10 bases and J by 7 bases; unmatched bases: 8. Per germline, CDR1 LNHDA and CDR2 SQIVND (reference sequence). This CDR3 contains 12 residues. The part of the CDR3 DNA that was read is TGTGCCAACCAGGGGGCTCCTTTTGGC. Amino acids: CANQGAPFG. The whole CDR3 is CANQGAPFGYTF.

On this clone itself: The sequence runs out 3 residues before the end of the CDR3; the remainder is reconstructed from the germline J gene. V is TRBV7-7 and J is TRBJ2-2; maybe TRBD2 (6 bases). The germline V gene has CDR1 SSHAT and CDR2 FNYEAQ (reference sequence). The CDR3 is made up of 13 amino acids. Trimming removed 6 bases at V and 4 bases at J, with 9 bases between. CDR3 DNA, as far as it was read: TGTGCCAGCAGTCGGAGGGGCACCGGGGAG. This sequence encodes CASSRRGTGE. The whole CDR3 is CASSRRGTGELFF.